The TCR beta chain described here comes from a study of blood T cells in healthy people across ages. CDR1 and CDR2 (germline): SEHNR, FQNEAQ (reference sequence). This CDR3 is built from 14 residues. The ends lost 8 bases at V and 2 bases at J; junction bases unmatched: 8. Extractions gave at least 5.5 micrograms of total RNA per sample. Concerning this clonotype itself: Antigen: not known.

Overall study results and limits: Shifts in expanded clonotypes may have been confounded by donor CMV status, which was unknown.

Using a J-beta primer mix together with a sample-barcoded 5' primer, a second PCR was run for roughly 7 to 11 cycles. From the 5' RACE reads, TCRdb called clonotypes with MiXCR, one entry per CDR3 protein. The repertoire holds 1.5 million to 2 million distinct CDR3 sequences, with around 50% as singletons. The rearrangement links TRBV7-9 to TRBJ2-5, with 7 positions matching TRBD2. The sequenced material came from blood. The clonotype was recovered from a woman in her thirties or forties in good health. CDR3 nucleotide sequence: TGTGCCAGCGGGAGTCCTAGCGGACAAGAGACCCAGTACTTC. It codes for CASGSPSGQETQYF.